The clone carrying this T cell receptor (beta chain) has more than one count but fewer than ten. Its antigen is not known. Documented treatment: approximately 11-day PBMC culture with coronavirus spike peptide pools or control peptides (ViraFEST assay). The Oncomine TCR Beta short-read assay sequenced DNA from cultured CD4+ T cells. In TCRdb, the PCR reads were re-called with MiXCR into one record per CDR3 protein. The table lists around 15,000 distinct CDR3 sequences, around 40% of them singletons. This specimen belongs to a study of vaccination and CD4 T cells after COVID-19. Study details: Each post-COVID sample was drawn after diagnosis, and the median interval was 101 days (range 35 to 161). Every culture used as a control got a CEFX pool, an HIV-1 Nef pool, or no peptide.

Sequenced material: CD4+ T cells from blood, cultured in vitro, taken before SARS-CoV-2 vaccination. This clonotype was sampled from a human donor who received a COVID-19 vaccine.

The CDR3 reads CASSRQGLVTDTQYF. CDR3 nucleotide sequence: TGTGCCAGCAGTCGACAGGGACTAGTCACAGATACGCAGTATTTT. V usage is TRBV6-4 and J usage is TRBJ2-3, with D possibly TRBD2 on 8 matching bases. Germline loops: CDR1 MRHNA, CDR2 SNTAGT. The CDR3 has 15 amino acids. Trimming shortened V by 5 bases and J by 2 bases, and 14 bases separated the two germline ends.